A selection of T cell receptor beta chains follows, all from one sample in a study of identical twins. TCRdb fed the 5' RACE reads into MiXCR, producing one record per CDR3 protein. The data hold fewer than 650,000 distinct CDR3 sequences, with about 7% observed a single time. A further study also used this sample, focusing on yellow fever vaccine responses in identical twins.

The sample taken for sequencing was PBMCs. The receptors here all came from a woman aged 18-29 years in good health. Both conserved end residues are part of each CDR3. Each record gives: J gene, V gene, clone size, CDR3 length, D gene, CDR3 DNA, CDR3 protein. D genes are given only for firm matches. Only some rows state a clone size, as once, few, many or a class for expanded clones.

>TRBJ2-2|TRBV6-5|-|14|-
TGTGCCAGCAGTTACCCTAAACAGGGAGGGGAGCTGTTTTTT
CASSYPKQGGELFF
>TRBJ1-1|TRBV6-5|-|14|-
TGTGCCAGCAGTTACTCGACGGGGGCAGAACAAGCTTTCTTT
CASSYSTGAEQAFF
>TRBJ1-2|TRBV12-3/TRBV12-4|-|15|-
TGTGCCAGCAGTCCAGCCCCAGGGGCATCCTATGGCTACACCTTC
CASSPAPGASYGYTF
>TRBJ2-1|TRBV4-2|many|16|-
TGTGCCAGCAGCCCAGAGAAGTTGAGCTCCTACAATGAGCAGTTCTTC
CASSPEKLSSYNEQFF
>TRBJ2-7|TRBV7-3|few|15|-
TGTGCCAGCAGCTTACAGGGTTCCCCCCATTACGAGCAGTACTTC
CASSLQGSPHYEQYF
>TRBJ2-3|TRBV5-1|few|19|TRBD2
TGCGCCAGCAGTCTAAGACAACAAATAGCGGGGGGGCCCACAGATACGCAGTATTTT
CASSLRQQIAGGPTDTQYF
>TRBJ2-7|TRBV10-3|many|17|-
TGTGCCATCAGTGAGTTGGGGAAGGGGTTTAAAGACTACGAGCAGTACTTC
CAISELGKGFKDYEQYF
>TRBJ1-4|TRBV28|many|16|-
TGTGCCAGCAATCCCAAGGGGGTTGCAACTAATGAAAAACTGTTTTTT
CASNPKGVATNEKLFF
>TRBJ2-5|TRBV12-3/TRBV12-4|many|14|TRBD2
TGTGCCAGCAGTTTATCTGGACTAGAAGAGACCCAGTACTTC
CASSLSGLEETQYF
>TRBJ2-2|TRBV7-8|-|13|-
TGTGCCAGCAGCCCCAGGCTAACCGGGGAGCTGTTTTTT
CASSPRLTGELFF
>TRBJ1-1|TRBV11-2|many|14|-
TGTGCCAGCAGCATAAGCGCCGGGGGCACTGAAGCTTTCTTT
CASSISAGGTEAFF
>TRBJ2-3|TRBV16|few|15|-
TGTGCCAGCAGCCAATCGAGGATCCCCACAGATACGCAGTATTTT
CASSQSRIPTDTQYF
>TRBJ1-1|TRBV6-5|few|14|TRBD1
TGTGCCAGCAGTTGGACAGGGAGGGTCACTGAAGCTTTCTTT
CASSWTGRVTEAFF
>TRBJ2-7|TRBV24-1|few|17|TRBD1
TGTGCCACCAGTGATCATCACTCGGGACAGGGGACTTACGAGCAGTACTTC
CATSDHHSGQGTYEQYF
>TRBJ2-2|TRBV5-5|-|14|-
TGTGCCAGCAAACACGGGAGCGGGACCGGGGAGCTGTTTTTT
CASKHGSGTGELFF
>TRBJ2-1|TRBV20-1|-|11|-
TGCAGTGCTAGTCGGGGCAATGAGCAGTTCTTC
CSASRGNEQFF
>TRBJ2-1|TRBV9|many|17|TRBD2
TGTGCCAGCAGCGATAGCGGGGACCTGAGCTCCTACAATGAGCAGTTCTTC
CASSDSGDLSSYNEQFF
>TRBJ1-1|TRBV2|many|14|TRBD1
TGTGCCAGCAGTGTCAGGGGGCAGAACACTGAAGCTTTCTTT
CASSVRGQNTEAFF
>TRBJ2-5|TRBV27|few|15|-
TGTGCCAGCAGTTTATTCCCGAGCGGACAAGAGACCCAGTACTTC
CASSLFPSGQETQYF
>TRBJ1-5|TRBV28|-|14|TRBD1
TGTGCCAGCAGAAACGGACAGGGATGGATGCCCCAGCATTTT
CASRNGQGWMPQHF
>TRBJ2-5|TRBV6-5|many|16|-
TGTGCCAGCAGTTACTCGGGTACGAGGACCCAAGAGACCCAGTACTTC
CASSYSGTRTQETQYF
>TRBJ2-1|TRBV5-1|few|16|TRBD2
TGCGCCAGCAGAACTAGTCTAGCGGCAATATACAATGAGCAGTTCTTC
CASRTSLAAIYNEQFF
>TRBJ2-7|TRBV7-6|-|15|TRBD1
TGTGCCAGCAGCTTGGGACAGGCACACTCCTACGAGCAGTACTTC
CASSLGQAHSYEQYF
>TRBJ2-1|TRBV10-3|-|18|TRBD2
TGTGCCATCAGTTTACCTGGGACTAGCGGGGGGTTTTACAATGAGCAGTTCTTC
CAISLPGTSGGFYNEQFF
>TRBJ2-1|TRBV2|few|11|-
TGTGCCAGCAGTGAGGTCATTGAGCAGTTCTTC
CASSEVIEQFF
>TRBJ2-4|TRBV6-1|many|16|-
TGTGCCAGCGGGACAGCGGGAGCCCTGACTCAAAACATTCAGTACTTC
CASGTAGALTQNIQYF
>TRBJ2-1|TRBV20-1|many|16|TRBD2
TGCAGTGCTAGAGACGGAGCACTAGCGGGAGGTTATGAGCAGTTCTTC
CSARDGALAGGYEQFF
>TRBJ2-2|TRBV11-2|-|17|TRBD1
TGTGCCAGCAGCTCACCTAAGACAGGGTACAAGCTGGGGGAGCTGTTTTTT
CASSSPKTGYKLGELFF
>TRBJ1-4|TRBV6-5|few|15|-
TGTGCCAGCAGTTACCCCCCAGGGCGGGATGAAAAACTGTTTTTT
CASSYPPGRDEKLFF
>TRBJ2-7|TRBV2|few|16|TRBD2
TGTGCCAGCAGAGGTAACCCGGGACTAGCGGGTAGCGAGCAGTACTTC
CASRGNPGLAGSEQYF
>TRBJ1-2|TRBV6-5|many|16|TRBD1
TGTGCCAGCAGTTACACCCAACTGACAGGGCTCTATGGCTACACCTTC
CASSYTQLTGLYGYTF
>TRBJ1-1|TRBV11-2|many|14|-
TGTGCCAGCAGCTCCAGGGGCCAGAACACTGAAGCTTTCTTT
CASSSRGQNTEAFF
>TRBJ2-1|TRBV28|few|13|TRBD1
TGTGCCACCAGGGGGCATGGTTACAATGAGCAGTTCTTC
CATRGHGYNEQFF
>TRBJ2-3|TRBV7-7|few|17|TRBD1
TGTGCCAGCAGCTCGGGACAGCCAAACTCCATCACAGATACGCAGTATTTT
CASSSGQPNSITDTQYF
>TRBJ2-2|TRBV5-4|few|17|TRBD2
TGTGCCAGCAGCTTGGTAGCTAGCGGGGCTAACACCGGGGAGCTGTTTTTT
CASSLVASGANTGELFF
>TRBJ2-4|TRBV5-1|many|14|TRBD2
TGCGCCAGCAGCCCCCGGGAGGGCCGAGACATTCAGTACTTC
CASSPREGRDIQYF
>TRBJ1-3|TRBV7-9|many|14|-
TGTGCCAGCAGCTTAATCCGACAAACAGACACCATATATTTT
CASSLIRQTDTIYF
>TRBJ2-2|TRBV6-1|-|13|-
TGTGCCAGCACCAGGGTCTACACCGGGGAGCTGTTTTTT
CASTRVYTGELFF
>TRBJ1-1|TRBV5-1|many|13|-
TGCGCCAGCAGCTTGTTGGCGGGGTCTGAAGCTTTCTTT
CASSLLAGSEAFF
>TRBJ2-3|TRBV3-1|-|13|-
TGTGCCAGCACGCCCCTCATCGGAGATACGCAGTATTTT
CASTPLIGDTQYF
>TRBJ1-5|TRBV12-3/TRBV12-4|many|14|-
TGTGCCAGCAGTTTATCAGGGGCCAGTCAGCCCCAGCATTTT
CASSLSGASQPQHF
>TRBJ2-1|TRBV12-3/TRBV12-4|few|15|TRBD2
TGTGCCAGCAGACCAGCGGGAGGCCGCCACAATGAGCAGTTCTTC
CASRPAGGRHNEQFF
>TRBJ2-3|TRBV12-3/TRBV12-4|-|17|TRBD2
TGTGCCAGCAGTTTCTCGGGACTAGCGCGAGGCGGTGATACGCAGTATTTT
CASSFSGLARGGDTQYF
>TRBJ2-5|TRBV29-1|few|18|TRBD2
TGCAGCGTTGAAGCGACCACCACTCTAGCGGGAGTACAAGAGACCCAGTACTTC
CSVEATTTLAGVQETQYF
>TRBJ1-4|TRBV5-5|few|15|-
TGTGCCAGCAGCTTGGGCGGCTCAACTAATGAAAAACTGTTTTTT
CASSLGGSTNEKLFF
>TRBJ2-1|TRBV12-3/TRBV12-4|many|12|-
TGTGCCAGCACCACCGCCCACAATGAGCAGTTCTTC
CASTTAHNEQFF
>TRBJ1-4|TRBV27|-|15|-
TGTGCCAGCAGGAGTAAGGGTGCAACTAATGAAAAACTGTTTTTT
CASRSKGATNEKLFF
>TRBJ2-7|TRBV20-1|few|15|TRBD1
TGCAGTGCTAGACCTAGACAGGGTTGGCCCTACGAGCAGTACTTC
CSARPRQGWPYEQYF
>TRBJ1-1|TRBV5-1|many|15|TRBD1
TGCGCCAGCAGCCGGACAGGAGAGGACGACACTGAAGCTTTCTTT
CASSRTGEDDTEAFF
>TRBJ2-5|TRBV20-1|many|12|-
TGCAGTGCCTCCCCAGGGAAAGAGACCCAGTACTTC
CSASPGKETQYF
>TRBJ2-7|TRBV11-3|few|12|-
TGTGCCAGCAGCTTAGAACAGTACGAGCAGTACTTC
CASSLEQYEQYF
>TRBJ2-3|TRBV20-1|few|14|TRBD2
TGCAGTGCTCCGAATAGCGGGGGGCGGGATACGCAGTATTTT
CSAPNSGGRDTQYF
>TRBJ1-1|TRBV7-8|few|14|-
TGTGCCAGCAGCGAACAGGTGGGGAACACTGAAGCTTTCTTT
CASSEQVGNTEAFF
>TRBJ2-2|TRBV29-1|-|16|TRBD2
TGCAGCGTCGCTCGACTAGCGGGAGAGAGCACCGGGGAGCTGTTTTTT
CSVARLAGESTGELFF
>TRBJ1-2|TRBV29-1|-|12|TRBD1
TGCAGCGTTGAGCACAGGGGTTTTGGCTACACCTTC
CSVEHRGFGYTF